The clone carrying this TCR beta chain was counted a single time. The sample originates from a study of blood T cell repertoires in COVID-19. About the research overall: Samples taken during acute and convalescent COVID-19 were collected in the United States, Italy and Spain. Sources were T cells, B-cell-depleted T cells, or PBMCs; the material itself was cDNA or gDNA.

Original analysis: Amplifying reference gene primers gave estimates of nucleated cell counts. TCRdb's table, derived via immunoSEQ multiplex PCR, lists solely in-frame clones and lacks some. V and J calls plus clone size are reproduced from that table; the DNA served to infer D and trimming. The sample includes 110,000 or so clones, approximately 84% seen only once; the top ten take 7.5% to 10%. The clonotype originates from a woman aged 40 to 50 with acute or convalescent COVID-19. Sequenced: peripheral blood.

This CDR3 is CASSQGGDGSDTQYF. CDR3 coding DNA: TGCGCCAGCAGCCAAGGCGGGGACGGGTCAGATACGCAGTATTTT. V usage is TRBV4-1 and J usage is TRBJ2-3; TRBD2 might be the D (6 bases). V was trimmed by 1 base and J by 4 bases, leaving 12 bases between them. In germline, CDR1 is MGHRA, CDR2 YSYEKL. The CDR3 is 15 amino acids.